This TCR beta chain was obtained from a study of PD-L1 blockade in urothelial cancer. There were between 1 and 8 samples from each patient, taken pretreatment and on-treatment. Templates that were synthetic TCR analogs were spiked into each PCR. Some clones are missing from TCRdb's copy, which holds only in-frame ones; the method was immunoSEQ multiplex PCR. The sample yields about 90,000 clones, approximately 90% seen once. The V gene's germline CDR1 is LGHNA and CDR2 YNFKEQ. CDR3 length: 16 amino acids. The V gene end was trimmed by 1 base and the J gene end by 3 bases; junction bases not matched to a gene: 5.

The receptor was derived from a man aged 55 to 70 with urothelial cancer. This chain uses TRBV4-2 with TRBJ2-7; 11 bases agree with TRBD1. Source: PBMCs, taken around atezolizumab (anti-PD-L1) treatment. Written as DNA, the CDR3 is TGTGCCAGCAGCCAAGCCGGGACAGGGGGTTTCTACGAGCAGTACTTC. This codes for CASSQAGTGGFYEQYF.